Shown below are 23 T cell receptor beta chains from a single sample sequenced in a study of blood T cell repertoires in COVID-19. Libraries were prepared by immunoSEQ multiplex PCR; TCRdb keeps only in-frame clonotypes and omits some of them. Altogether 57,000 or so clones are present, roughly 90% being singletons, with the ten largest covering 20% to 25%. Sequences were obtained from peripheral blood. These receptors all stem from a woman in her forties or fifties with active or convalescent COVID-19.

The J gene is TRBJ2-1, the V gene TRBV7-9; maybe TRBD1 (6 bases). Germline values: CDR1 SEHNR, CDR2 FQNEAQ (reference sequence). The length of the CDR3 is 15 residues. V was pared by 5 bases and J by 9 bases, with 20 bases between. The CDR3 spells CASSPGDTRGSEQFF. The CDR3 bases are TGTGCCAGCAGCCCCGGGGACACTCGGGGCTCTGAGCAGTTCTTC.

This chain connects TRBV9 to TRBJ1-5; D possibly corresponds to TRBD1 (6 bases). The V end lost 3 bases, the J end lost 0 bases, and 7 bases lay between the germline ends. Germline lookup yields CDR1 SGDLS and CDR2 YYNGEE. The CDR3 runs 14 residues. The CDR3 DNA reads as TGTGCCAGCAGCGCGGACAGTAGCAATCAGCCCCAGCATTTT. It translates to CASSADSSNQPQHF.

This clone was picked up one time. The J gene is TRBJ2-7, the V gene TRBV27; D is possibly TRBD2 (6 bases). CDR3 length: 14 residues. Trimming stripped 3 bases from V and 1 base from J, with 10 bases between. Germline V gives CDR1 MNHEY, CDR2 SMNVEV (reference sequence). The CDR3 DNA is TGTGCCAGCAGTTTCACGGGAGCGTCCTACGAGCAGTACTTC. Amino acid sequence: CASSFTGASYEQYF.

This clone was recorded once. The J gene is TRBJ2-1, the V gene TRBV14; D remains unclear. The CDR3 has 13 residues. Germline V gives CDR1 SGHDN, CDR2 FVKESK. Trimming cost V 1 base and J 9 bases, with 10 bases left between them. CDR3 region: CASSQADSVEQFF. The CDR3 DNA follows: TGTGCCAGCAGCCAAGCTGACTCGGTTGAGCAGTTCTTC.

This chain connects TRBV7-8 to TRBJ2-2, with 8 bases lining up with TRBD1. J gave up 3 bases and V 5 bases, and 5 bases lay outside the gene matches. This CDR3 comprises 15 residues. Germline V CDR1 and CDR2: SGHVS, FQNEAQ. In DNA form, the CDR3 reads TGTGCCAGCAGCCCCGGGACAGGAGACACCGGGGAGCTGTTTTTT. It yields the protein CASSPGTGDTGELFF.

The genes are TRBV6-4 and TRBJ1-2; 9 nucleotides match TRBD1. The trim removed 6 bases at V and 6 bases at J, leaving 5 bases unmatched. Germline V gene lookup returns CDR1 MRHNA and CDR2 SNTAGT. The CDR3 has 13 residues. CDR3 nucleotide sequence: TGTGCCAGCAGGAGGACAGGGGAGGATGGCTACACCTTC. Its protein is CASRRTGEDGYTF.

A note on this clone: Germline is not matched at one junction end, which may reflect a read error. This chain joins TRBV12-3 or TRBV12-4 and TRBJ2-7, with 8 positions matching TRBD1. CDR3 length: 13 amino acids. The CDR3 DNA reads TGTGCCAGCAGTACCCAGCTCCCGGGACAGGTCCTCTTC. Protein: CASSTQLPGQVLF.

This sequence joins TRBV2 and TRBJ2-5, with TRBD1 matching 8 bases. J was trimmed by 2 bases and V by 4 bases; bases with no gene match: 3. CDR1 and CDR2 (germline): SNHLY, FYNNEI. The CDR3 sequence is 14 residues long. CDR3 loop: CASSGYRGQETQYF. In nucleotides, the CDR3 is TGTGCCAGCAGTGGATACAGGGGGCAAGAGACCCAGTACTTC.

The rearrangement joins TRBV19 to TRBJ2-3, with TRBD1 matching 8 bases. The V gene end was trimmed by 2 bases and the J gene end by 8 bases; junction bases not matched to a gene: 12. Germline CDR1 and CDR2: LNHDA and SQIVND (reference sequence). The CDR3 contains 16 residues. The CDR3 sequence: CASSIMGTGGTGTQYF. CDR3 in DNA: TGTGCCAGTAGTATAATGGGGACAGGAGGGACGGGTACGCAGTATTTT.

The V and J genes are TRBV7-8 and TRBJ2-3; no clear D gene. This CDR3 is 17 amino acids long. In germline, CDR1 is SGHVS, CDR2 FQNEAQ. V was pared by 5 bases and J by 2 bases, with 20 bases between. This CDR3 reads CASSHNDPRLITDTQYF. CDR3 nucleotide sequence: TGTGCCAGCAGCCACAACGACCCCAGGCTGATCACAGATACGCAGTATTTT.

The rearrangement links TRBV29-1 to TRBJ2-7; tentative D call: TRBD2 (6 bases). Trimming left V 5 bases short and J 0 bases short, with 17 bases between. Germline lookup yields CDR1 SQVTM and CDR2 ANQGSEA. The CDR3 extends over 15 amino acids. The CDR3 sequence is CSVTFAGRSSYEQYF. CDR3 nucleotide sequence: TGCAGCGTTACCTTTGCGGGAAGGAGCTCCTACGAGCAGTACTTC.

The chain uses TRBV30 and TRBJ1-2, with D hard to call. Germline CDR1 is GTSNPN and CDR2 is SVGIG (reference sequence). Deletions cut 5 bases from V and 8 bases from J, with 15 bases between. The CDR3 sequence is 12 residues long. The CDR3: CAWEGTGRGYTF. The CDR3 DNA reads TGTGCCTGGGAGGGAACTGGTCGGGGCTACACCTTC. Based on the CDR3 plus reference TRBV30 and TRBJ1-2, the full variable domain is SQTIHQWPATLVQPVGSPLSLECTVEGTSNPNLYWYRQAAGRGLQLLFYSVGIGQISSEVPQNLSASRPQDRQFILSSKKLLLSDSGFYLCAWEGTGRGYTFGSGTRLTVV.

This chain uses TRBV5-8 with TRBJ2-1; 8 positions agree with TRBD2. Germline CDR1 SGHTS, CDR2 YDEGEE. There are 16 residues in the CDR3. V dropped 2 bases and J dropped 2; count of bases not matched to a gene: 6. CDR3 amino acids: CASSFDSGNTYNEQFF. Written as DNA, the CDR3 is TGTGCCAGCAGCTTCGATAGCGGGAACACCTACAATGAGCAGTTCTTC.

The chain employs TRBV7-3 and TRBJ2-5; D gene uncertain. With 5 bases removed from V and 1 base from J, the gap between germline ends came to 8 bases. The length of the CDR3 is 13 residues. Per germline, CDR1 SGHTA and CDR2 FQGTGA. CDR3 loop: CASSPGPQETQYF. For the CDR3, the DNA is TGTGCCAGCAGCCCTGGCCCCCAAGAGACCCAGTACTTC.

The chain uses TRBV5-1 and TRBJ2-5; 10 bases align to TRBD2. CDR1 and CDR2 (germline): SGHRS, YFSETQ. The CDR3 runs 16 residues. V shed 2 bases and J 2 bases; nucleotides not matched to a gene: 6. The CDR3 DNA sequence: TGCGCCAGCAGCTTTGGACTAGCGGAGTCTCAAGAGACCCAGTACTTC. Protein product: CASSFGLAESQETQYF.

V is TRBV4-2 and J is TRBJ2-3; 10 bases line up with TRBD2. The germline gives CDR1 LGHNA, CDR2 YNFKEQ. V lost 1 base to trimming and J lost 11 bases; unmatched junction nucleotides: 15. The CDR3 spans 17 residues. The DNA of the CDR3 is TGTGCCAGCAGCCAAGGCGAAGGACTAGCGGAAGGCGGGGGGCAGTATTTT. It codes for CASSQGEGLAEGGGQYF.

CDR3 loop: CASTQGTGYLNEQFF. The CDR3 DNA reads as TGTGCCAGCACCCAGGGGACAGGGTACCTCAATGAGCAGTTCTTC. The genes are TRBV7-8 and TRBJ2-1; 9 nucleotides align to TRBD1. The germline V gene encodes CDR1 SGHVS and CDR2 FQNEAQ. Trimming at V came to 7 bases and at J to 6 bases, leaving 10 bases not matched to a gene. This CDR3 is built from 15 residues.

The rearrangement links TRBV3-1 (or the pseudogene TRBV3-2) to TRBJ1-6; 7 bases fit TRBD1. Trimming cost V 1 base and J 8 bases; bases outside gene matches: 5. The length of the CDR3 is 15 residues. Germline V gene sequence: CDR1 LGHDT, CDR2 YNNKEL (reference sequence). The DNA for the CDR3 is TGTGCCAGCAGCCAAGCTGACAGGGTCCATTCACCCCTCCACTTT. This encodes CASSQADRVHSPLHF.

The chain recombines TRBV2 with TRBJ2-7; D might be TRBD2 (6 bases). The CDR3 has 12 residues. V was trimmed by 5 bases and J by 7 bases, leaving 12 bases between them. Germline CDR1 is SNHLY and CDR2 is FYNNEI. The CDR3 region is CASSPILAEQYF. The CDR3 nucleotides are TGTGCCAGCAGTCCGATTCTAGCGGAGCAGTACTTC.

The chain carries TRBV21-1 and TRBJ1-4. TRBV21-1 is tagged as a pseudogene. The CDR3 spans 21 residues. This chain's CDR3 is CASSKKPGRFGGGPTNEKLFF. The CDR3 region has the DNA TGTGCCAGCAGCAAAAAACCGGGACGATTCGGCGGGGGGCCAACTAATGAAAAACTGTTTTTT.

The CDR3 spells CASSQDDIWETKNIQYF. CDR3 nucleotides: TGCGCCAGCAGCCAAGATGATATTTGGGAGACCAAAAACATTCAGTACTTC. The rearrangement uses TRBV4-1 and TRBJ2-4, with TRBD2 as a possible D gene (5 bases). The CDR3 totals 17 residues. Between the trimmed V and J ends, which lost 0 bases and 2 bases, there was a span of 14 bases. CDR1 is MGHRA and CDR2 is YSYEKL in the germline V gene.

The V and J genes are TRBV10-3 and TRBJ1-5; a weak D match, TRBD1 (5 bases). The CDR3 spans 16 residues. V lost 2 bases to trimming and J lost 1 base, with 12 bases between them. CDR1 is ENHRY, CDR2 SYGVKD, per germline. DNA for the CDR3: TGTGCCATCAGTGAGAACGGGGGGTCCAGCAATCAGCCCCAGCATTTT. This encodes CAISENGGSSNQPQHF.

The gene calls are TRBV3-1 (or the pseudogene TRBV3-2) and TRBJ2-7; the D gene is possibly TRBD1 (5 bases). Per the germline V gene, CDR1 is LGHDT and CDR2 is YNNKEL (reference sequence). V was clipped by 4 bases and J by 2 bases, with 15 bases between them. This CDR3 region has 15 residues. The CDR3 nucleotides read TGTGCCAGCAGCCCTCTCCCGGCAGGGACCTACGAGCAGTACTTC. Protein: CASSPLPAGTYEQYF.